Following are 4 T cell receptor beta chains from one sample sequenced in a study of breast tumors, draining lymph nodes, adjacent tissues. TCRdb used MiXCR to reprocess the multiplex PCR reads, holding one entry per CDR3 protein. The table shows 130,000 or so distinct CDR3 sequences, with 21% occurring only once. Axillary draining lymph nodes of breast cancer patients supplied the node samples. What was sequenced was axillary lymph node tissue. The receptors derive from a female donor with breast cancer. Some clones in this sample may be carry-over from other donors' samples.

The chain carries TRBV20-1 and TRBJ1-5; no definite D call. Germline loops: CDR1 DFQATT, CDR2 SNEGSKA (reference sequence). Trimming took off 0 bases at V and 5 bases at J, with 5 bases between the two ends. The CDR3 has 12 amino acids. Here the CDR3 reads CSAREFYQPQHF. The DNA of the CDR3 is TGCAGTGCTAGAGAATTCTATCAGCCCCAGCATTTT.

This clonotype was seen at least ten times. This chain joins TRBV7-8 and TRBJ1-5, with D tentatively TRBD1 (5 bases). Trimming pared 1 base from V and 0 bases from J, leaving 10 bases between. Germline lookup yields CDR1 SGHVS and CDR2 FQNEAQ. There are 16 residues in the CDR3. CDR3 nucleotide sequence: TGTGCCAGCAGCTTAGTGCCGGGGCTTAGCAATCAGCCCCAGCATTTT. As protein: CASSLVPGLSNQPQHF.

On this clonotype: With a much larger clone just one base away, this may be a read error. In DNA form, the CDR3 reads TGTGCCAGCATCCTGGAGGGAAAACTGTTGTTT. Translated, it gives CASILEGKLLF. The rearrangement uses TRBV12-3 or TRBV12-4 and TRBJ1-4; no clear D gene. The CDR3 sequence is 11 residues long.

Many counts were recorded for this clonotype. The chain employs TRBV7-9 and TRBJ1-6; 7 nucleotides align to TRBD1. The CDR3 sequence is 14 residues long. Unmatched junction bases numbered 6, after V lost 5 bases and J lost 8 bases. Germline CDR1 and CDR2: SEHNR and FQNEAQ (reference sequence). DNA for the CDR3: TGTGCCAGCAGCACTGGGACAGTTTATTCACCCCTCCACTTT. Translating gives CASSTGTVYSPLHF. Combining the CDR3 with reference TRBV7-9 and TRBJ1-6 gives the whole variable domain DTGVSQNPRHKITKRGQNVTFRCDPISEHNRLYWYRQTLGQGPEFLTYFQNEAQLEKSRLLSDRFSAERPKGSFSTLEIQRTEQGDSAMYLCASSTGTVYSPLHFGNGTRLTVT.